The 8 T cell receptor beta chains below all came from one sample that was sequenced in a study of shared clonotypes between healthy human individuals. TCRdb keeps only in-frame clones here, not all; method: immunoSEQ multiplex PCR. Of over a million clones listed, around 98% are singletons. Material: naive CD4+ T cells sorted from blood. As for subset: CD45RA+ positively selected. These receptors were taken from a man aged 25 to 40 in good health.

The CDR3 bases are TGTGCCAGCAGCTCGGCGGGACAGGCCCCCGGGAATGAGCAGTTCTTC. Residues: CASSSAGQAPGNEQFF. This sequence joins TRBV28 and TRBJ2-1; TRBD1 matches at 8 bases. The CDR3 extends over 16 amino acids. V dropped 6 bases and J dropped 7; count of bases not matched to a gene: 14. CDR1 is MDHEN and CDR2 is SYDVKM in the germline V gene.

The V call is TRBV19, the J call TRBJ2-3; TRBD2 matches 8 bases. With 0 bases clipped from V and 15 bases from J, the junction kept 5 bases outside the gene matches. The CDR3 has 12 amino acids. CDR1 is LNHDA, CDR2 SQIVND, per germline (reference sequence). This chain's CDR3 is CASSIEAGALYF. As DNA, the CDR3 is TGTGCCAGTAGTATAGAAGCGGGAGCTTTATATTTT.

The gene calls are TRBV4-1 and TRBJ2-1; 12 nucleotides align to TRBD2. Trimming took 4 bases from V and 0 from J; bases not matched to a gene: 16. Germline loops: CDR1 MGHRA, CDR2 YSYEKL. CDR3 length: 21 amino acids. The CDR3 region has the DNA TGCGCCAGCAGCCGGATCGGTAACGGACTAGCGGGACCGAGCTCCTACAATGAGCAGTTCTTC. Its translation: CASSRIGNGLAGPSSYNEQFF.

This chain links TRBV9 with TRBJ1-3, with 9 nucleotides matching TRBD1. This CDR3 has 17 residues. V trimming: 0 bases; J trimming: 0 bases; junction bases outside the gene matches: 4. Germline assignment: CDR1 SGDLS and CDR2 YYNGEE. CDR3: CASSVGTGAISGNTIYF. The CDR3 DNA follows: TGTGCCAGCAGCGTAGGGACAGGGGCGATCTCTGGAAACACCATATATTTT.

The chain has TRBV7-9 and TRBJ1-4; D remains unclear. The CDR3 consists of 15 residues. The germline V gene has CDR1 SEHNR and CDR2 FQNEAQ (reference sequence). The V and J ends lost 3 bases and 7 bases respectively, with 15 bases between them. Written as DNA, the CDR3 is TGTGCCAGCAGCTTTCGGGAAAGGATCGGTGAAAAACTGTTTTTT. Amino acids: CASSFRERIGEKLFF.

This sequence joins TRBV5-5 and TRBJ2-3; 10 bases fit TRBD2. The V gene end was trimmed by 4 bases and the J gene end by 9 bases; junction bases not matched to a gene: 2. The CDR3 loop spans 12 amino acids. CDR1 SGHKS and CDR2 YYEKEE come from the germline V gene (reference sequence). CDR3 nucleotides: TGTGCCAGCAGCGGGGGACTAGCGACGCAGTATTTT. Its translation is CASSGGLATQYF.

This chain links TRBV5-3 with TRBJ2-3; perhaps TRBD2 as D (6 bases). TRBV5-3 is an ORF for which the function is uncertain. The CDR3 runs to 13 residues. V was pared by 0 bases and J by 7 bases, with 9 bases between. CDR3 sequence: CARSLALANTQYF. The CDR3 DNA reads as TGTGCCAGAAGCTTGGCCCTAGCGAATACGCAGTATTTT.

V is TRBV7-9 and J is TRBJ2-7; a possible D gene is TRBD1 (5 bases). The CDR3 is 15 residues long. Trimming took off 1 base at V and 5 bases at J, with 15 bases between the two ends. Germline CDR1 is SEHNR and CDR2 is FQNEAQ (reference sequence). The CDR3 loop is CASSLGAGWKNEQYF. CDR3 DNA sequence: TGTGCCAGCAGCTTAGGGGCAGGGTGGAAGAACGAGCAGTACTTC.